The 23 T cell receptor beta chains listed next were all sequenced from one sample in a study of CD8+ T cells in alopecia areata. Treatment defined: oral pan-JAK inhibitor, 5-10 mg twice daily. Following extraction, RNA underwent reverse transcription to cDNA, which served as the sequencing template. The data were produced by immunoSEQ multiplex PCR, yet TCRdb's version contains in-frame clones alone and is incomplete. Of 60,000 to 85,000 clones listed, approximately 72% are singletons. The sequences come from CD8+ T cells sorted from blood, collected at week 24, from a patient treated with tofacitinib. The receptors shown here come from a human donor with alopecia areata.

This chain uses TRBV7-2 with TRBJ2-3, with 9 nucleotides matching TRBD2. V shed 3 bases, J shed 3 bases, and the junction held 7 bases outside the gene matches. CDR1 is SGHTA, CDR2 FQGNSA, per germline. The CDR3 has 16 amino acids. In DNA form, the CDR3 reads TGTGCCAGCAGCTTGGTCGGACTAGCGATTACAGATACGCAGTATTTT. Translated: CASSLVGLAITDTQYF.

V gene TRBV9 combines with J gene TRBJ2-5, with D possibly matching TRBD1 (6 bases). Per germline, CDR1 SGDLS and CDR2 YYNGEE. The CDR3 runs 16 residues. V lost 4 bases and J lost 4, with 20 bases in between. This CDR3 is CASSPSSVWGPETQYF. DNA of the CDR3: TGTGCCAGCAGCCCCTCCAGTGTTTGGGGGCCAGAGACCCAGTACTTC.

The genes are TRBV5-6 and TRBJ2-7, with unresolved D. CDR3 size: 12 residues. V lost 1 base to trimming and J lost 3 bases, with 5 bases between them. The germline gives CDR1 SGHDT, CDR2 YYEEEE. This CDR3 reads CASSLSGYEQYF. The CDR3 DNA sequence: TGTGCCAGCAGCTTGTCGGGCTACGAGCAGTACTTC. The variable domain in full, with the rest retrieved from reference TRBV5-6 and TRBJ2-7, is DAGVTQSPTHLIKTRGQQVTLRCSPKSGHDTVSWYQQALGQGPQFIFQYYEEEERQRGNFPDRFSGHQFPNYSSELNVNALLLGDSALYLCASSLSGYEQYFGPGTRLTVT.

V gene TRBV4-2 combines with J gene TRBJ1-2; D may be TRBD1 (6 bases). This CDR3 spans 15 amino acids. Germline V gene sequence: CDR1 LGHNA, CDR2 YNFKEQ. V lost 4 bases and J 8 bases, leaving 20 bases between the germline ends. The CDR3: CASSPSMGGVEGYTF. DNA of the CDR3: TGTGCCAGCAGCCCCAGCATGGGGGGCGTAGAGGGCTACACCTTC.

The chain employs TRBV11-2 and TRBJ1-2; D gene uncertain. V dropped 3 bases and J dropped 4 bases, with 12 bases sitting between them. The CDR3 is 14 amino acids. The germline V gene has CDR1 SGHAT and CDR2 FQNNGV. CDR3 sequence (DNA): TGTGCCAGCAGCTTGGGTAGGCTCTTCTATGGCTACACCTTC. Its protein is CASSLGRLFYGYTF.

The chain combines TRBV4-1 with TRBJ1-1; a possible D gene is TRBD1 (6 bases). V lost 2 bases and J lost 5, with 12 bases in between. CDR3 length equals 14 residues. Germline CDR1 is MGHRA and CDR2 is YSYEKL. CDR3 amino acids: CASSQRPGETEAFF. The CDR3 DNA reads TGCGCCAGCAGCCAACGCCCAGGGGAGACTGAAGCTTTCTTT.

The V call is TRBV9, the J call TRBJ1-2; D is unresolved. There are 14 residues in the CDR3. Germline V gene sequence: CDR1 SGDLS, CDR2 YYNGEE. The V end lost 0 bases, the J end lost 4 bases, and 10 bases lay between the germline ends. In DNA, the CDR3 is TGTGCCAGCAGCGTAGAAAACAGCCGCTATGGCTACACCTTC. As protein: CASSVENSRYGYTF.

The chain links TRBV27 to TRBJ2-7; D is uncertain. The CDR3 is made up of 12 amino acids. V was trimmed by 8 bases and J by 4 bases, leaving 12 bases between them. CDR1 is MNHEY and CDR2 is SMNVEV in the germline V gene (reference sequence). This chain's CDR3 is CASRSLLYEQYF. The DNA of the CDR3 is TGTGCCAGCCGCTCCCTGCTGTACGAGCAGTACTTC.

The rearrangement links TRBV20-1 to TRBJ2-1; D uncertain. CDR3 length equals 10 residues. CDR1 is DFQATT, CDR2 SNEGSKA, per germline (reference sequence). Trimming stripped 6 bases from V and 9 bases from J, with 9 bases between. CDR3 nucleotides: TGCAGTGCCTCGCCTGTTGAGCAGTTCTTC. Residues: CSASPVEQFF.

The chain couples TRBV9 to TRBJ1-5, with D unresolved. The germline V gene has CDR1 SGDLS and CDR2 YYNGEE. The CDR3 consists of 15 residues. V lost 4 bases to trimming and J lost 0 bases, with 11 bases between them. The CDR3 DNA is TGTGCCAGCAGCCCGGCGGGTTATAGCAATCAGCCCCAGCATTTT. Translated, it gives CASSPAGYSNQPQHF.

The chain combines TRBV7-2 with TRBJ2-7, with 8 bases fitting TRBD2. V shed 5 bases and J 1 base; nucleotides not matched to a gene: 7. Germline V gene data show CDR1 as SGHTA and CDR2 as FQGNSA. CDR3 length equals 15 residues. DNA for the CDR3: TGTGCCAGCAGCCCCGGGACTAGTCTATCCTACGAGCAGTACTTC. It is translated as CASSPGTSLSYEQYF.

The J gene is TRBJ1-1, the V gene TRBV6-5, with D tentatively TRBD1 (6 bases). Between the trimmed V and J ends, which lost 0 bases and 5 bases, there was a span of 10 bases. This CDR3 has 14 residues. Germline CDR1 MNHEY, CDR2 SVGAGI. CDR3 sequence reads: CASSYSTGRTEAFF. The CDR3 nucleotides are TGTGCCAGCAGTTACTCGACAGGTCGAACTGAAGCTTTCTTT.

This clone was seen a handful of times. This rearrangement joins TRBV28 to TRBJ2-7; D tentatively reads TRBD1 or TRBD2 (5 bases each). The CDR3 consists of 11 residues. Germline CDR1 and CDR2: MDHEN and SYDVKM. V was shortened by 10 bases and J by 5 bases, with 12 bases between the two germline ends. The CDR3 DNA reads TGTGCCACCGAGGGGTCCCACGAGCAGTACTTC. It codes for CATEGSHEQYF.

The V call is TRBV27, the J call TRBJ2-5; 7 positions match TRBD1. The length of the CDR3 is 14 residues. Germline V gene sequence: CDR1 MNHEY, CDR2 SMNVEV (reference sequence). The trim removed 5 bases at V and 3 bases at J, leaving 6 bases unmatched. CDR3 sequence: CASSVYRGKETQYF. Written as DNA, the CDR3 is TGTGCCAGCAGTGTGTACAGGGGTAAAGAGACCCAGTACTTC.

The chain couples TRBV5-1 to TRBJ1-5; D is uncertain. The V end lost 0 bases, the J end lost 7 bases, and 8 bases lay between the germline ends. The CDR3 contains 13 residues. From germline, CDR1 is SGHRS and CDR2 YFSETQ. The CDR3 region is CASSLGAGQPQHF. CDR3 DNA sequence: TGCGCCAGCAGCTTGGGTGCTGGGCAGCCCCAGCATTTT.

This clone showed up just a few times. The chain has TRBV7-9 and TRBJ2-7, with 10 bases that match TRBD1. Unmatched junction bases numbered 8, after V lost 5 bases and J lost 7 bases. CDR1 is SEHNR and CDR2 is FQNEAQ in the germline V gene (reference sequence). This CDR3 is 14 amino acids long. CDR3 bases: TGTGCCAGCAGCGTCGGGACAGGGGTAACAGAGCAGTACTTC. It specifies CASSVGTGVTEQYF.

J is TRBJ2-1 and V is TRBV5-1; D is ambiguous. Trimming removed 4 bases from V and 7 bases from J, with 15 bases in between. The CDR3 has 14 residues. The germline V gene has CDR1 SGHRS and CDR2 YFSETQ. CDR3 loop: CASSPDGRANEQFF. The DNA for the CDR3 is TGCGCCAGCAGCCCGGACGGACGAGCTAATGAGCAGTTCTTC.

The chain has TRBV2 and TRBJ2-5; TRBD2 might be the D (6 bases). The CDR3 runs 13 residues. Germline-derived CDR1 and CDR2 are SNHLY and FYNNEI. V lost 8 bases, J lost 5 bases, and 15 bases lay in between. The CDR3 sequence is CASLPQGGETQYF. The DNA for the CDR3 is TGTGCCAGCCTACCCCAGGGAGGCGAGACCCAGTACTTC.

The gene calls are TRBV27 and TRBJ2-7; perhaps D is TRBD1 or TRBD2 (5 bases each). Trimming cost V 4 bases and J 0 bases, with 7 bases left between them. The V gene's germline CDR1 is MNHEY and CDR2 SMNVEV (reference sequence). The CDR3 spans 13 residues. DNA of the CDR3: TGTGCCAGCAGTTACGGGACCTCCTACGAGCAGTACTTC. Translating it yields CASSYGTSYEQYF.

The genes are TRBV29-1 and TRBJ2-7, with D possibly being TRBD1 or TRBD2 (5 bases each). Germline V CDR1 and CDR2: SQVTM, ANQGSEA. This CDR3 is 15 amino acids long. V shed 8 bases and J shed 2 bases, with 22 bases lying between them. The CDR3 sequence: CSPIPGRTATYEQYF. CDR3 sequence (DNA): TGCAGCCCAATACCGGGACGAACGGCCACCTACGAGCAGTACTTC.

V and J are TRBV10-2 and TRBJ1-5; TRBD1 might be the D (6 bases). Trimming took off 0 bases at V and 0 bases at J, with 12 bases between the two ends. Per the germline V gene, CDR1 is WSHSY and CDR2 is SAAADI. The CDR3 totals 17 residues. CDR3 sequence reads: CASSESRTAYSNQPQHF. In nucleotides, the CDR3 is TGCGCCAGCAGTGAGTCGAGGACAGCTTATAGCAATCAGCCCCAGCATTTT.

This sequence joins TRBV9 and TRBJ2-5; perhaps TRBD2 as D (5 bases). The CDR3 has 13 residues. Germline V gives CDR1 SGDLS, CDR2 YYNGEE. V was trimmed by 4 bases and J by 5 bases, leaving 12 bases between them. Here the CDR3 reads CASSPGLRETQYF. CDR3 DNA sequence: TGTGCCAGCAGCCCAGGACTCCGGGAGACCCAGTACTTC.

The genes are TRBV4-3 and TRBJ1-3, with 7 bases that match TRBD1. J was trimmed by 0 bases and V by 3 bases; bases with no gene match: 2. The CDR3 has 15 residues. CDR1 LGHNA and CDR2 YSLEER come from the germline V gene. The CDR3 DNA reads TGCGCCAGCAGCCAGGACAGGTTCTCTGGAAACACCATATATTTT. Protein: CASSQDRFSGNTIYF.